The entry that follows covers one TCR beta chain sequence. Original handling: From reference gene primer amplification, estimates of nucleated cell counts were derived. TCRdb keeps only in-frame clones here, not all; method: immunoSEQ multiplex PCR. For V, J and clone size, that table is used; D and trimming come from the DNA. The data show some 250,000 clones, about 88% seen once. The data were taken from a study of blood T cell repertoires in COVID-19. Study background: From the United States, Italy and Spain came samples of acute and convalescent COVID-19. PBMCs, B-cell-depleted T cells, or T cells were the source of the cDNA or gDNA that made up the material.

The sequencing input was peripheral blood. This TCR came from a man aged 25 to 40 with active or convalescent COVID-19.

In DNA form, the CDR3 reads TGTGCCAGCAGCTCCTCTGCGGCCCAGTACTTC. Protein: CASSSSAAQYF. The chain has TRBV13 and TRBJ2-5; D unclear. Germline CDR1 and CDR2: PRHDT and FYEKMQ (reference sequence). The V gene lost 4 bases and the J gene lost 9 bases, with 9 bases spanning the gap. The CDR3 totals 11 residues.